Presented here are 32 T cell receptor beta chains from one specimen sequenced in a study of blood T cell repertoires in COVID-19. The method was immunoSEQ multiplex PCR; TCRdb's version includes in-frame clones alone and lacks a portion of them. The sample carries 65,000 to 75,000 clones, roughly 79% recorded once. The sample comprised peripheral blood. All receptors derive from a man aged 65 to 79 with acute or convalescent COVID-19.

V is TRBV10-3 and J is TRBJ1-6, with D unresolved. Deletions cut 5 bases from V and 7 bases from J, with 9 bases between. This CDR3 is built from 13 residues. From germline, CDR1 is ENHRY and CDR2 SYGVKD. CDR3 loop: CAISREQNSPLHF. CDR3 coding DNA: TGTGCCATCAGTCGGGAGCAAAATTCACCCCTCCACTTT.

V and J are TRBV10-1 and TRBJ1-1, with D unresolved. This CDR3 has 14 residues. Germline V lookup: CDR1 WNHNN, CDR2 SYGVQD (reference sequence). With 2 bases removed from V and 7 bases from J, the gap between germline ends came to 14 bases. CDR3 coding DNA: TGCGCCAGCAGTGAGAGGGCCGGGGAAGGTGAAGCTTTCTTT. Protein product: CASSERAGEGEAFF.

The chain couples TRBV3-1 (or the pseudogene TRBV3-2) to TRBJ2-1, with 9 bases that match TRBD1. The CDR3 is made up of 18 amino acids. V shed 0 bases, J shed 2 bases, and the junction held 8 bases outside the gene matches. CDR1 LGHDT and CDR2 YNNKEL come from the germline V gene (reference sequence). The CDR3 is CASSQDLYRDRAYNEQFF. DNA for the CDR3: TGTGCCAGCAGCCAAGACCTTTACCGGGACAGGGCCTACAATGAGCAGTTCTTC.

The rearrangement joins TRBV7-9 to TRBJ2-1, with 9 positions matching TRBD1. This CDR3 is 14 amino acids long. In germline, CDR1 is SEHNR, CDR2 FQNEAQ (reference sequence). CDR3 bases: TGTGCTTGGCAGGGGACAGGGAAGAAGGATGAGCAGTTCTTC. It yields the protein CAWQGTGKKDEQFF.

This chain links TRBV24-1 with TRBJ2-1; 14 bases fit TRBD2. This CDR3 has 16 amino acids. Germline V gives CDR1 KGHDR, CDR2 SFDVKD. J gave up 8 bases and V 2 bases, and 4 bases lay outside the gene matches. The CDR3 here is CATSDYGLAGGHEQFF. DNA of the CDR3: TGTGCCACCAGTGATTACGGACTAGCGGGAGGTCATGAGCAGTTCTTC.

The J gene is TRBJ2-7, the V gene TRBV24-1; possibly TRBD2 for D (6 bases). The CDR3 is 14 residues long. Per germline, CDR1 KGHDR and CDR2 SFDVKD. Trimming left V 6 bases short and J 9 bases short, with 20 bases between. CDR3 protein: CATSPAGTSVGQYF. CDR3 sequence (DNA): TGTGCCACCAGTCCGGCGGGGACTTCCGTCGGGCAGTACTTC.

This chain connects TRBV29-1 to TRBJ2-1; 9 bases align to TRBD2. This CDR3 has 14 amino acids. V was clipped by 5 bases and J by 4 bases; unmatched bases: 6. The V gene's germline CDR1 is SQVTM and CDR2 ANQGSEA. CDR3 in DNA: TGCAGCGTTTTCGCGACTAGCGGATACAATGAGCAGTTCTTC. It translates to CSVFATSGYNEQFF.

The rearrangement uses TRBV9 and TRBJ2-2; tentative D call: TRBD2 (5 bases). Germline V gene data show CDR1 as SGDLS and CDR2 as YYNGEE. This CDR3 contains 16 residues. Deletions cut 0 bases from V and 1 base from J, with 10 bases between. CDR3 region: CASSVDRGLNTGELFF. DNA for the CDR3: TGTGCCAGCAGCGTAGATCGGGGATTGAACACCGGGGAGCTGTTTTTT.

V gene TRBV5-1 combines with J gene TRBJ1-4; D is perhaps TRBD1 (5 bases). The CDR3 is 14 amino acids. Germline CDR1 is SGHRS and CDR2 is YFSETQ. Trimming left V 0 bases short and J 8 bases short, with 11 bases between. The CDR3 sequence is CASSLEGNREKLFF. In nucleotides, the CDR3 is TGCGCCAGCAGCTTGGAGGGGAACCGGGAAAAACTGTTTTTT. Supplemented by reference TRBV5-1 and TRBJ1-4, the full variable domain reads KAGVTQTPRYLIKTRGQQVTLSCSPISGHRSVSWYQQTPGQGLQFLFEYFSETQRNKGNFPGRFSGRQFSNSRSEMNVSTLELGDSALYLCASSLEGNREKLFFGSGTQLSVL.

This rearrangement joins TRBV5-1 to TRBJ1-1, with 9 bases identical to TRBD1. The trim removed 1 base at V and 6 bases at J, leaving 4 bases unmatched. Per germline, CDR1 SGHRS and CDR2 YFSETQ. CDR3 length: 14 amino acids. CDR3 sequence (DNA): TGCGCCAGCAGCTTGACAGGGGGCGTCCCTGAAGCTTTCTTT. Protein sequence: CASSLTGGVPEAFF.

The count of this clone is one. This sequence joins TRBV19 and TRBJ2-7; 8 bases fit TRBD2. This CDR3 comprises 16 residues. The junction had 11 bases not matched to a gene; V was cut back by 5 bases and J by 2 bases. The germline CDR1 and CDR2 sequences are LNHDA and SQIVND (reference sequence). Here the CDR3 reads CASSSRLALTPYEQYF. The CDR3 coding sequence is TGTGCCAGTAGTTCCCGACTAGCGCTTACTCCCTACGAGCAGTACTTC.

The rearrangement joins TRBV19 to TRBJ2-2; 8 positions agree with TRBD2. The CDR3 has 17 residues. V shed 0 bases, J shed 4 bases, and the junction held 7 bases outside the gene matches. CDR1 is LNHDA and CDR2 is SQIVND in the germline V gene (reference sequence). The CDR3 here is CASSIDGSGRITGELFF. CDR3 bases: TGTGCCAGTAGTATAGATGGGAGCGGGAGAATCACCGGGGAGCTGTTTTTT.

The chain joins TRBV5-3 to TRBJ1-4; D is ambiguous. TRBV5-3 is recorded as an ORF, its role being uncertain. The ends were cut back, 4 bases at V and 0 bases at J, with 13 bases in the middle. The CDR3 has 16 residues. Here the CDR3 reads CARSHPRGSTNEKLFF. In nucleotides, the CDR3 is TGTGCCAGAAGCCACCCCCGAGGATCAACTAATGAAAAACTGTTTTTT.

J is TRBJ2-2 and V is TRBV27, with 8 positions matching TRBD2. The CDR3 spans 17 residues. The V and J ends lost 3 bases and 3 bases, in that order; junction bases with no gene match: 9. Per germline, CDR1 MNHEY and CDR2 SMNVEV (reference sequence). CDR3 DNA sequence: TGTGCCAGCAGTTTCAACCTCCCAGCGGGAGACACCGGGGAGCTGTTTTTT. Translated: CASSFNLPAGDTGELFF.

The J gene is TRBJ2-7, the V gene TRBV10-3; D is possibly TRBD2 (6 bases). Per germline, CDR1 ENHRY and CDR2 SYGVKD. V was cut by 4 bases and J by 2 bases, with 6 bases left in between. CDR3 length: 12 residues. The CDR3 loop reads CAISGGAYEQYF. The CDR3 DNA is TGTGCCATCAGTGGCGGGGCCTACGAGCAGTACTTC.

This clone showed up just a few times. The V and J genes are TRBV27 and TRBJ2-5; D is unclear. Germline CDR1 and CDR2: MNHEY and SMNVEV (reference sequence). V was clipped by 6 bases and J by 5 bases, with 16 bases between them. This CDR3 region has 14 residues. CDR3 DNA: TGTGCCAGCAGATCCCTTGGCGCGGAGGAGACCCAGTACTTC. Its protein product is CASRSLGAEETQYF.

The chain uses TRBV5-1 and TRBJ1-2; TRBD1 matches at 10 bases. CDR3 length equals 14 residues. The V gene end was trimmed by 4 bases and the J gene end by 0 bases; junction bases not matched to a gene: 0. CDR1 SGHRS and CDR2 YFSETQ come from the germline V gene. The CDR3 here is CASSGQGANYGYTF. In nucleotides, the CDR3 is TGCGCCAGCAGCGGACAGGGGGCTAACTATGGCTACACCTTC. The full variable domain, with the rest looked up from reference TRBV5-1 and TRBJ1-2, is KAGVTQTPRYLIKTRGQQVTLSCSPISGHRSVSWYQQTPGQGLQFLFEYFSETQRNKGNFPGRFSGRQFSNSRSEMNVSTLELGDSALYLCASSGQGANYGYTFGSGTRLTVV.

This clone was found a few times. The V call is TRBV19, the J call TRBJ2-1; 12 bases line up with TRBD2. The CDR3 runs 14 residues. J gave up 8 bases and V 3 bases, and 2 bases lay outside the gene matches. In germline, CDR1 is LNHDA, CDR2 SQIVND (reference sequence). The CDR3 loop is CASSIPSGRDEQFF. CDR3 in DNA: TGTGCCAGTAGTATCCCTAGCGGGAGGGATGAGCAGTTCTTC. Full variable domain (missing parts from reference TRBV19 and TRBJ2-1): DGGITQSPKYLFRKEGQNVTLSCEQNLNHDAMYWYRQDPGQGLRLIYYSQIVNDFQKGDIAEGYSVSREKKESFPLTVTSAQKNPTAFYLCASSIPSGRDEQFFGPGTRLTVL.

This clone was detected only once. The rearrangement uses TRBV2 and TRBJ2-7; perhaps TRBD1 as D (5 bases). This CDR3 is 12 amino acids long. V lost 6 bases and J lost 1, with 7 bases in between. Germline V lookup: CDR1 SNHLY, CDR2 FYNNEI. The CDR3 DNA is TGTGCCAGCAGGCAGGGTTCCTACGAGCAGTACTTC. Residues: CASRQGSYEQYF.

J is TRBJ2-2 and V is TRBV2; TRBD2 aligns across 13 bases. Germline CDR1 reads SNHLY; CDR2 reads FYNNEI. This CDR3 contains 16 residues. J gave up 4 bases and V 6 bases, and 5 bases lay outside the gene matches. Here the CDR3 DNA reads TGTGCCAGCAGACTAGCGGGAGGGTTGGGCACCGGGGAGCTGTTTTTT. Translation: CASRLAGGLGTGELFF.

This chain joins TRBV28 and TRBJ2-2; D ambiguous. CDR1 is MDHEN and CDR2 is SYDVKM in the germline V gene. The CDR3 has 14 residues. Trimming took 6 bases from V and 2 from J, leaving 10 bases between them. The CDR3 DNA reads TGTGCCAGCAGCCCCCCAGGCAACACCGGGGAGCTGTTTTTT. Translation: CASSPPGNTGELFF.

J is TRBJ2-1 and V is TRBV27; no firm D call. The CDR3 runs 15 residues. From germline, CDR1 is MNHEY and CDR2 SMNVEV (reference sequence). Trimming left V 8 bases short and J 0 bases short, with 14 bases between. The CDR3 bases are TGTGCCAGCGGCCTCGAGGTGGGCTCCTACAATGAGCAGTTCTTC. Protein product: CASGLEVGSYNEQFF.

The rearrangement joins TRBV5-1 to TRBJ1-1, with D perhaps matching TRBD1 (5 bases). Per the germline V gene, CDR1 is SGHRS and CDR2 is YFSETQ. This CDR3 is 13 amino acids long. The V end was cut by 2 bases, the J end by 4 bases, with 9 bases between. DNA for the CDR3: TGCGCCAGCAGCTTCGGGGGAGGCACTGAAGCTTTCTTT. Translating gives CASSFGGGTEAFF.

The chain carries TRBV3-1 (or the pseudogene TRBV3-2) and TRBJ1-1, with TRBD1 identical over 7 bases. Trimming cost V 3 bases and J 7 bases; bases outside gene matches: 14. The CDR3 is 16 residues long. Per the germline V gene, CDR1 is LGHDT and CDR2 is YNNKEL (reference sequence). The CDR3 DNA follows: TGTGCCAGCAGCCAGAGCCCCTGGACAGGCCAGTTTGAAGCTTTCTTT. Translating gives CASSQSPWTGQFEAFF.

Here the CDR3 DNA reads TGTGCCAGCCAACCCTGGGGGGACGCCAATCAGCCCCAGCATTTT. This codes for CASQPWGDANQPQHF. The chain combines TRBV7-9 with TRBJ1-5; D is possibly TRBD1 (5 bases). CDR3 size: 15 residues. V dropped 8 bases and J dropped 3 bases, with 17 bases sitting between them. Germline V gene lookup returns CDR1 SEHNR and CDR2 FQNEAQ (reference sequence).

The rearrangement joins TRBV27 to TRBJ2-1; TRBD2 matches at 8 bases. V was clipped by 0 bases and J by 8 bases; unmatched bases: 6. Germline CDR1 reads MNHEY; CDR2 reads SMNVEV (reference sequence). This CDR3 comprises 15 residues. The CDR3, as DNA: TGTGCCAGCAGTTTATCGCTAGCGGGCCCTTATGAGCAGTTCTTC. It yields the protein CASSLSLAGPYEQFF.

The V gene is TRBV6-5, the J gene TRBJ1-1, with 10 bases lining up with TRBD1. The CDR3 spans 11 residues. Germline V CDR1 and CDR2: MNHEY, SVGAGI. After removal of 8 bases from V and 11 bases from J, the junction contained 5 bases not matched to a gene. The CDR3 spells CASVGQGVAFF. Written as DNA, the CDR3 is TGTGCCAGCGTTGGACAGGGGGTCGCTTTCTTT.

CDR3 sequence reads: CASSPTSGSPYEQYF. In DNA form, the CDR3 reads TGCGCCAGCAGCCCGACTAGCGGCTCCCCCTACGAGCAGTACTTC. The genes are TRBV4-1 and TRBJ2-7; 9 bases are shared with TRBD2. Germline assignment: CDR1 MGHRA and CDR2 YSYEKL. The CDR3 consists of 15 residues. Losses at the gene ends were 4 bases for V and 2 bases for J; bases not matched to a gene: 6.

V usage is TRBV6-6 and J usage is TRBJ2-1, with D possibly being TRBD2 (6 bases). The CDR3 covers 15 residues. V lost 6 bases and J 5 bases, leaving 17 bases between the germline ends. Germline V gene lookup returns CDR1 MNHNY and CDR2 SVGAGI (reference sequence). As DNA, the CDR3 is TGTGCCAGCAGAGGCGTGGCTAGCGAGAACAATGAGCAGTTCTTC. Its protein product is CASRGVASENNEQFF.

This rearrangement joins TRBV5-1 to TRBJ2-7; 7 bases are a match to TRBD1. Unmatched junction bases numbered 7, after V lost 2 bases and J lost 5 bases. Germline V lookup: CDR1 SGHRS, CDR2 YFSETQ. This CDR3 spans 14 amino acids. The CDR3 sequence: CASSLNRGSHEQYF. In nucleotides, the CDR3 is TGCGCCAGCAGCTTAAACAGGGGTAGCCACGAGCAGTACTTC.

V is TRBV18 and J is TRBJ2-1; 12 bases map to TRBD2. The germline V gene has CDR1 KGHSH and CDR2 LQKENI. With V trimmed by 2 bases and J by 9 bases, 11 bases remained unmatched. The length of the CDR3 is 17 residues. The CDR3 region has the DNA TGTGCCAGCTCACCAAGGACTAGCGGGAACGAAGGGAGTGAGCAGTTCTTC. This encodes CASSPRTSGNEGSEQFF.

The chain uses TRBV12-3 or TRBV12-4 and TRBJ2-7; D uncertain. This CDR3 has 12 residues. Trimming cost V 3 bases and J 3 bases, with 6 bases left between them. CDR3 sequence (DNA): TGTGCCAGCAGTTTCGCGGACTACGAGCAGTACTTC. This sequence encodes CASSFADYEQYF.